Presented here are 27 T cell receptor beta chains from one specimen sequenced in a study of T cell clonality in common variable immunodeficiency. Study-wide points: Reportedly, TCR beta sequences from common variable immunodeficiency showed fewer deletions and N-nucleotide insertions.

The protocol was immunoSEQ multiplex PCR, while the TCRdb copy is restricted to in-frame clones and leaves out a portion. The data list 20,000 to 25,000 clones, none observed once; 2% to 2.5% falls to the top ten. Antigens for these TCRs are unknown. Sequenced material: peripheral blood mononuclear cells. These receptors were taken from a human donor with common variable immunodeficiency.

This clone came up many times. The CDR3 goes on 3 residues after the read ends, and that part is filled in from the germline J gene. V and J are TRBV5-5 and TRBJ2-3; TRBD1 is a possible D gene (5 bases). The CDR3 contains 15 residues. Germline assignment: CDR1 SGHKS and CDR2 YYEKEE (reference sequence). The ends were cut back, 6 bases at V and 4 bases at J, with 18 bases in the middle. The DNA read from the CDR3 is TGTGCCAGCACTCTGGGTTGGGGCAGGGCAGATACG. Its protein product is CASTLGWGRADT. The complete CDR3 sequence is CASTLGWGRADTQYF.

This clone was found a few times. With the read ending 3 residues before the CDR3 end, the germline J gene is used to fill in that end. The chain recombines TRBV27 with TRBJ2-7; 7 positions agree with TRBD1. CDR1 is MNHEY and CDR2 is SMNVEV in the germline V gene (reference sequence). V lost 6 bases, J lost 5 bases, and 13 bases stayed unmatched. The CDR3 consists of 15 residues. The CDR3 spells CASSLTPKQGNEQYF. The covered CDR3 bases are TGTGCCAGCAGCCTAACCCCAAAACAGGGGAACGAG.

In its sample, this clone was seen many times. The read ends 3 residues before the CDR3 terminus; that terminus is restored from the germline J gene. This rearrangement joins TRBV29-1 to TRBJ2-1; 16 bases map to TRBD2. The CDR3 length is 14 residues. The germline CDR1 and CDR2 sequences are SQVTM and ANQGSEA. V shed 7 bases and J 6 bases; nucleotides not matched to a gene: 3. CDR3 sequence reads: CSAGTSGGGNEQFF. The DNA read from the CDR3 is TGCAGCGCAGGGACTAGCGGGGGGGGCAATGAG.

This clone has at least ten counts. The CDR3 end falls 3 residues outside the read, so it is completed with the germline J gene. This sequence joins TRBV19 and TRBJ2-7; TRBD1 aligns across 9 bases. The CDR3 totals 15 residues. V shed 6 bases and J 3 bases; nucleotides not matched to a gene: 9. Germline CDR1 LNHDA, CDR2 SQIVND (reference sequence). The covered CDR3 bases are TGTGCCAGTAGGCCGGTGGACAGGGGAGACTACGAG. Its protein is CASRPVDRGDYE. The entire CDR3 is CASRPVDRGDYEQYF.

This clone was counted ten times or more. The read gets to within 3 residues of the CDR3 end, and the germline J gene fills in the rest. V usage is TRBV4-1 and J usage is TRBJ1-6, with D unclear. The CDR3 covers 13 residues. Between the trimmed V and J ends, which lost 4 bases and 7 bases, there was a span of 8 bases. The germline gives CDR1 MGHRA, CDR2 YSYEKL. The DNA read from the CDR3 is TGCGCCAGCAGCCCCTTAGGGAATTCACCC. This translates into CASSPLGNSP. The full CDR3 reads CASSPLGNSPLHF.

At least ten counts were recorded for this clone. The read ends 3 residues shy of where the CDR3 ends; the end is completed using the germline J gene. This sequence joins TRBV18 and TRBJ2-5; TRBD2 matches 10 bases. The V and J ends lost 4 bases and 5 bases, in that order; junction bases with no gene match: 7. The CDR3 has 15 amino acids. Germline CDR1 KGHSH, CDR2 LQKENI. CDR3: CASSLAGGRLETQYF. The sequenced CDR3 bases are TGTGCCAGCTCACTAGCGGGGGGCCGTTTGGAGACC.

The sample holds many counts of this clone. Read sequence stops 3 residues before the CDR3 end, and the germline J gene provides the missing end. The V and J genes are TRBV5-6 and TRBJ1-2; 7 bases map to TRBD1. The V segment lost 0 bases and the J segment 0 bases; nucleotides outside the gene matches: 2. Germline CDR1 and CDR2: SGHDT and YYEEEE. The CDR3 contains 15 residues. This CDR3 is CASSLADRSNYGYTF. CDR3 DNA, as far as it was read: TGTGCCAGCAGCTTGGCGGACAGGTCTAACTATGGC. Supplemented by reference TRBV5-6 and TRBJ1-2, the full variable domain reads DAGVTQSPTHLIKTRGQQVTLRCSPKSGHDTVSWYQQALGQGPQFIFQYYEEEERQRGNFPDRFSGHQFPNYSSELNVNALLLGDSALYLCASSLADRSNYGYTFGSGTRLTVV.

This clone has a count of ten or more. The CDR3 DNA, read in part, is TGCGCCAGCAGCTTGGAAGGCAGGGGAAGGGCGCACACTGAA. Translation gives CASSLEGRGRAHTE. The full CDR3 is CASSLEGRGRAHTEAFF. The chain recombines TRBV5-1 with TRBJ1-1, with D possibly being TRBD1 (6 bases). Read coverage stops 3 residues before the CDR3 terminus; the germline J gene supplies the remainder. The germline V gene has CDR1 SGHRS and CDR2 YFSETQ. The CDR3 consists of 17 residues. The V end was cut by 0 bases, the J end by 3 bases, with 18 bases between.

In its sample, this clone was seen many times. The read stops 3 residues short of the end of the CDR3; the missing end is completed from the germline J gene. The rearrangement uses TRBV13 and TRBJ1-6, with TRBD1 as a possible D gene (6 bases). Trimming cost V 1 base and J 0 bases, with 13 bases left between them. Looked up from germline, CDR1 is PRHDT and CDR2 is FYEKMQ (reference sequence). This CDR3 is 18 amino acids long. CDR3 sequence: CASSLEGGGSSYNSPLHF. CDR3 DNA, as far as it was read: TGTGCCAGCAGCTTAGAGGGAGGGGGAAGCTCCTATAATTCACCC.

Ten or more counts support this clone. The read ends 3 residues early relative to the CDR3; the germline J gene fills the gap. V gene TRBV20-1 combines with J gene TRBJ2-3; D ambiguous. CDR1 and CDR2 (germline): DFQATT, SNEGSKA (reference sequence). The CDR3 totals 14 residues. The V end lost 3 bases, the J end lost 1 base, and 11 bases lay between the germline ends. This CDR3 reads CSASSYLGTDTQYF. CDR3 DNA (partial): TGCAGTGCTAGCTCCTACCTTGGCACAGATACG.

In regard to this clone: The sequenced fragment ends 3 residues before the CDR3 boundary, so the rest is inferred from the germline J gene. The chain links TRBV2 to TRBJ1-5; D may be TRBD1 (6 bases). The CDR3 extends over 14 amino acids. CDR1 SNHLY and CDR2 FYNNEI come from the germline V gene. V lost 8 bases and J lost 5, with 16 bases in between. CDR3 region: CASDRSRGDQPQHF. The part of the CDR3 DNA that was read is TGTGCCAGCGACCGGAGCAGGGGTGATCAGCCC.

This clone has at least ten counts. The CDR3 end is not reached by the read, which stops 3 residues before it; the germline J gene fills it in. The chain joins TRBV10-3 to TRBJ1-1, with D tentatively TRBD1 (5 bases). Deletions cut 6 bases from V and 1 base from J, with 9 bases between. CDR3 length equals 13 residues. Germline CDR1 reads ENHRY; CDR2 reads SYGVKD. This CDR3 reads CAIRAGGNTEAFF. The covered CDR3 bases are TGTGCCATCAGGGCGGGGGGGAACACTGAA.

This clone was seen a handful of times. The read comes to an end 3 residues before the CDR3 does, leaving the germline J gene to fill in the end. The genes are TRBV20-1 and TRBJ1-2; D might be TRBD1 (6 bases). In germline, CDR1 is DFQATT, CDR2 SNEGSKA (reference sequence). The V gene lost 4 bases and the J gene lost 5 bases, with 8 bases spanning the gap. The length of the CDR3 is 11 residues. The CDR3 loop reads CSATQGYGYTF. The sequenced CDR3 bases are TGCAGTGCTACGCAGGGGTATGGC.

This clone came up many times. The read gets to within 3 residues of the CDR3 end, and the germline J gene fills in the rest. The chain employs TRBV20-1 and TRBJ2-3, with D maybe TRBD1 (5 bases). The CDR3 runs 17 residues. Between the trimmed V and J ends, which lost 2 bases and 1 base, there was a span of 19 bases. Germline CDR1 and CDR2: DFQATT and SNEGSKA (reference sequence). The CDR3 DNA, read in part, is TGCAGTGCTAGAAGAGGTAAAGGGGCCCCGGGCACAGATACG. Protein product: CSARRGKGAPGTDT. The whole CDR3 protein reads CSARRGKGAPGTDTQYF.

This clone was detected many times. The CDR3 end falls 3 residues outside the read, so it is completed with the germline J gene. V is TRBV27 and J is TRBJ2-3, with 9 bases lining up with TRBD2. Looked up from germline, CDR1 is MNHEY and CDR2 is SMNVEV (reference sequence). The CDR3 spans 16 residues. Trimming removed 2 bases from V and 3 bases from J; junction bases left unmatched: 6. The sequenced CDR3 bases are TGTGCCAGCAGTTTAGCTGCGGGGGGGCTAACAGATACG. Amino acids: CASSLAAGGLTDT. The full CDR3 protein reads CASSLAAGGLTDTQYF.

This clone was detected many times. The read finishes 3 residues shy of the CDR3 end, and the germline J gene is used to complete it. The chain carries TRBV5-1 and TRBJ1-2, with 7 bases that match TRBD1. The CDR3 has 13 residues. Trimming cost V 4 bases and J 2 bases; bases outside gene matches: 2. CDR1 is SGHRS, CDR2 YFSETQ, per germline. The CDR3 loop is CASSQGQNYGYTF. The CDR3 DNA, read in part, is TGCGCCAGCAGCCAGGGACAGAACTATGGC.

Many counts were recorded for this clone. The observed sequence ends 3 residues before the CDR3 terminus, with the missing tail filled in from the germline J gene. The chain links TRBV29-1 to TRBJ1-2; 8 bases are a match to TRBD1. J was trimmed by 2 bases and V by 4 bases; bases with no gene match: 0. The CDR3 sequence is 12 residues long. Germline V lookup: CDR1 SQVTM, CDR2 ANQGSEA. The DNA read from the CDR3 is TGCAGCGTTGGACAGGGGAACTATGGC. The encoded protein is CSVGQGNYG. The whole CDR3 protein reads CSVGQGNYGYTF. The complete variable domain, with remaining parts taken from reference TRBV29-1 and TRBJ1-2, reads SAVISQKPSRDICQRGTSLTIQCQVDSQVTMMFWYRQQPGQSLTLIATANQGSEATYESGFVIDKFPISRPNLTFSTLTVSNMSPEDSSIYLCSVGQGNYGYTFGSGTRLTVV.

In this sample, this clone turned up many times. The read comes to an end 3 residues before the CDR3 does, leaving the germline J gene to fill in the end. The chain carries TRBV4-1 and TRBJ2-5, with D uncertain. The V end was cut by 0 bases, the J end by 5 bases, with 13 bases between. Germline loops: CDR1 MGHRA, CDR2 YSYEKL. The CDR3 runs 15 residues. Incomplete CDR3 DNA: TGCGCCAGCAGCCAAGAAAACAGACGTTCTGAGACC. Translation gives CASSQENRRSET. In full, the CDR3 is CASSQENRRSETQYF.

As regards this clone: The CDR3 end lies 3 residues beyond the end of the read and is filled in from the germline J gene. V usage is TRBV19 and J usage is TRBJ1-4; 8 bases line up with TRBD1. The CDR3 totals 14 residues. J was trimmed by 8 bases and V by 6 bases; bases with no gene match: 8. In germline, CDR1 is LNHDA, CDR2 SQIVND (reference sequence). The CDR3 region is CASRRTGKKEKLFF. The CDR3 bases that were read are TGTGCCAGTAGGCGGACAGGGAAAAAGGAAAAA.

This clone showed up many times. CDR3 in amino acids: CASSSGQGAGEKLFF. CDR3 DNA, as far as it was read: TGTGCCAGCAGCTCAGGACAGGGGGCAGGAGAAAAA. V usage is TRBV7-9 and J usage is TRBJ1-4; 11 bases are a match to TRBD1. The read stops 3 residues short of the end of the CDR3; the missing end is completed from the germline J gene. CDR3 length equals 15 residues. The J segment lost 8 bases and the V segment lost 4 bases, leaving 6 bases of the junction unmatched. Germline values: CDR1 SEHNR, CDR2 FQNEAQ (reference sequence).

This clone was observed at least ten times. From the germline J gene comes the end of the CDR3, since the read stops 3 residues before it. The rearrangement links TRBV6-2 or TRBV6-3 to TRBJ1-5, with 7 bases identical to TRBD1. V lost 2 bases to trimming and J lost 6 bases; unmatched junction nucleotides: 7. This CDR3 is built from 15 residues. CDR1 is MNHEY and CDR2 is SVGEGT in the germline V gene. Partial CDR3 DNA: TGTGCCAGCAGTTACCCCCGGCAGGGGGTTCAGCCC. It is translated as CASSYPRQGVQP. The full CDR3 protein reads CASSYPRQGVQPQHF.

This clone was recorded many times. The read ends 3 residues before the CDR3 terminus; that terminus is restored from the germline J gene. The chain carries TRBV20-1 and TRBJ2-3; 8 nucleotides match TRBD2. Looked up from germline, CDR1 is DFQATT and CDR2 is SNEGSKA (reference sequence). The CDR3 has 16 amino acids. Trimming removed 0 bases from V and 2 bases from J; junction bases left unmatched: 7. This CDR3 reads CSARDYSGDSTDTQYF. Partial CDR3 DNA: TGCAGTGCTAGAGATTATAGCGGGGATTCCACAGATACG.

This clone has at least ten counts. The sequenced fragment ends 3 residues before the CDR3 boundary, so the rest is inferred from the germline J gene. The chain couples TRBV19 to TRBJ2-7; D is possibly TRBD2 (6 bases). Trimming took off 6 bases at V and 2 bases at J, with 14 bases between the two ends. The CDR3 consists of 14 residues. Per germline, CDR1 LNHDA and CDR2 SQIVND (reference sequence). CDR3 DNA (partial): TGTGCCAGTAGCTCGGGTTGGGGGGCCTACGAG. Translating gives CASSSGWGAYE. The whole CDR3 reads CASSSGWGAYEQYF.

This clone came up many times. Sequencing ends 3 residues short of the CDR3 end; the germline J gene provides the rest. V is TRBV13 and J is TRBJ1-3, with a possible D match to TRBD1 (5 bases). CDR1 and CDR2 from the germline V gene are PRHDT and FYEKMQ (reference sequence). The CDR3 totals 12 residues. Trimming stripped 5 bases from V and 7 bases from J, with 9 bases between. CDR3 sequence reads: CASSLQENTIYF. CDR3 bases read: TGTGCCAGCAGCCTACAGGAGAACACC.

The table lists this clone with many counts. The read ends 3 residues early relative to the CDR3; the germline J gene fills the gap. The rearrangement links TRBV6-2 or TRBV6-3 to TRBJ2-3; D not certain. The ends were cut back, 2 bases at V and 6 bases at J, with 9 bases in the middle. CDR1 and CDR2 from the germline V gene are MNHEY and SVGEGT. The CDR3 runs to 13 residues. CDR3: CASSYRSRDTQYF. The part of the CDR3 DNA that was read is TGTGCCAGCAGTTACCGTTCTCGGGATACG.

This clone was found many times. The read falls 3 residues short of the CDR3 end, and the missing part is taken from the germline J gene. The chain recombines TRBV29-1 with TRBJ1-2; TRBD1 matches at 7 bases. V shed 4 bases, J shed 3 bases, and the junction held 5 bases outside the gene matches. This CDR3 is built from 13 residues. Germline V gene data show CDR1 as SQVTM and CDR2 as ANQGSEA. The covered CDR3 bases are TGCAGCGTTGGACAGGGATGGGACTATGGC. Its protein is CSVGQGWDYG. The entire CDR3 reads CSVGQGWDYGYTF.

Only a few counts were recorded for this clone. Read data end 3 residues before the CDR3 end; the end is taken from the germline J gene. The chain uses TRBV5-6 and TRBJ2-1; TRBD2 matches 10 bases. CDR3 size: 14 residues. J gave up 7 bases and V 4 bases, and 5 bases lay outside the gene matches. Germline loops: CDR1 SGHDT, CDR2 YYEEEE. Partial CDR3 DNA: TGTGCCAGCAGCCGCGGACTAGCGGTGAATGAG. Protein product: CASSRGLAVNE. The full CDR3 is CASSRGLAVNEQFF. The full variable domain, completed using reference TRBV5-6 and TRBJ2-1, is DAGVTQSPTHLIKTRGQQVTLRCSPKSGHDTVSWYQQALGQGPQFIFQYYEEEERQRGNFPDRFSGHQFPNYSSELNVNALLLGDSALYLCASSRGLAVNEQFFGPGTRLTVL.